This T cell receptor beta chain is from a study of shared T cell receptors in the human thymus. On this clone itself: Other DNA sequences in this sample translate to the same CDR3.

Profiled with immunoSEQ multiplex PCR; TCRdb holds only in-frame clones, not every one. In the table there are 700,000 to 750,000 clones, approximately 83% of which are singletons. V shed 10 bases and J shed 3 bases, with 16 bases lying between them. Germline-derived CDR1 and CDR2 are MNHNS and SASEGT. There are 13 residues in the CDR3. In addition, the sample was reused for a study of human thymus T cells. As that report states: Corrective heart surgery yielded resections, and these provided the thymus tissue. There appeared to be biased usage of V and J genes in thymic and blood repertoires. Related work found strong thymic repertoire overlap between unrelated individuals.

The chain has TRBV6-1 and TRBJ2-7; tentatively, D is TRBD1 (5 bases). The sequencing sample was made of thymocytes. This TCR derives from a girl in the first two years of life with a congenital heart defect. The CDR3 spells CATRQGHFYEQYF. In nucleotides, the CDR3 is TGTGCCACTCGGCAAGGACATTTCTACGAGCAGTACTTC.